The 4 T cell receptor beta chains below all came from one sample that was sequenced in a study of control samples from healthy donors and cancer patients. The table came from immunoSEQ multiplex PCR; TCRdb's copy has only in-frame clones and leaves some out. The sample has about 50,000 clones, roughly 90% seen once. The sequenced sample was PBMCs. The origin of the receptors is a man over 45 with head and neck cancer.

J is TRBJ1-5 and V is TRBV28, with 7 bases fitting TRBD1. V dropped 4 bases and J dropped 7; count of bases not matched to a gene: 10. The CDR3 is 15 residues long. CDR1 is MDHEN and CDR2 is SYDVKM in the germline V gene. The CDR3 reads CASSWDSRSGQPQHF. The CDR3 bases are TGTGCCAGCAGTTGGGACAGCCGATCGGGCCAGCCCCAGCATTTT.

The CDR3 bases are TGTGCCATCAATCAGGGGGGGACTGAAGCTTTCTTT. Its protein product is CAINQGGTEAFF. The V gene is TRBV10-3, the J gene TRBJ1-1; 7 bases are a match to TRBD1. The junction had 4 bases not matched to a gene; V was cut back by 7 bases and J by 5 bases. Germline CDR1 reads ENHRY; CDR2 reads SYGVKD. CDR3 length equals 12 residues.

V usage is TRBV6-6 and J usage is TRBJ2-2; 13 nucleotides line up with TRBD2. Trimming cost V 5 bases and J 0 bases; bases outside gene matches: 9. Germline V gives CDR1 MNHNY, CDR2 SVGAGI (reference sequence). The CDR3 loop spans 19 amino acids. CDR3 sequence reads: CASSLTGLAGESNTGELFF. CDR3 DNA: TGTGCCAGCAGTCTTACTGGACTAGCGGGAGAATCGAACACCGGGGAGCTGTTTTTT.

In nucleotides, the CDR3 is TGTGCCAGTAGTATAGGTCCGGGTCCCTCCTACGAGCAGTACTTC. Translating it yields CASSIGPGPSYEQYF. The J gene is TRBJ2-7, the V gene TRBV19; D call uncertain. Trimming removed 1 base at V and 0 bases at J, with 10 bases between. Germline CDR1 is LNHDA and CDR2 is SQIVND (reference sequence). The CDR3 has 15 amino acids.